The 25 T cell receptor beta chains in this list originate from one sample, sequenced in a study of T cell changes during pregnancy in multiple sclerosis. The protocol was immunoSEQ multiplex PCR, while the TCRdb copy is restricted to in-frame clones and leaves out a portion. The sample includes 45,000 to 60,000 clones, 75% to 95% of them seen just once. The sequencing used peripheral blood, collected after pregnancy. Receptors originate from a female donor in good health, enrolled as a control in a pregnancy study.

The rearrangement uses TRBV18 and TRBJ2-7; 11 bases agree with TRBD2. This CDR3 has 16 amino acids. J was trimmed by 2 bases and V by 3 bases; bases with no gene match: 6. Germline CDR1 reads KGHSH; CDR2 reads LQKENI. The CDR3 spells CASSPVTSGITYEQYF. The CDR3 region has the DNA TGTGCCAGCTCACCCGTGACTAGCGGGATAACCTACGAGCAGTACTTC.

The V call is TRBV5-6, the J call TRBJ1-1; 10 bases align to TRBD1. Germline values: CDR1 SGHDT, CDR2 YYEEEE. The CDR3 runs to 16 residues. J gave up 3 bases and V 1 base, and 6 bases lay outside the gene matches. For the CDR3, the DNA is TGTGCCAGCAGCTTGTTCATCGGACAGGGGGACACTGAAGCTTTCTTT. Amino acid sequence: CASSLFIGQGDTEAFF. The full variable domain, in which reference TRBV5-6 and TRBJ1-1 provide the parts outside the CDR3, is DAGVTQSPTHLIKTRGQQVTLRCSPKSGHDTVSWYQQALGQGPQFIFQYYEEEERQRGNFPDRFSGHQFPNYSSELNVNALLLGDSALYLCASSLFIGQGDTEAFFGQGTRLTVV.

This sequence joins TRBV15 and TRBJ1-2, with 7 bases aligning to TRBD1. This CDR3 has 14 amino acids. Trimming at V came to 1 base and at J to 4 bases, leaving 3 bases not matched to a gene. CDR1 is LNHNV, CDR2 YYDKDF, per germline (reference sequence). The DNA of the CDR3 is TGTGCCACCAGCAGAGCGTCAGGGGGCTATGGCTACACCTTC. Encoded protein: CATSRASGGYGYTF.

The chain joins TRBV7-9 to TRBJ1-1; D uncertain. Between the trimmed V and J ends, which lost 1 base and 2 bases, there was a span of 8 bases. The CDR3 consists of 14 residues. CDR1 and CDR2 from the germline V gene are SEHNR and FQNEAQ (reference sequence). The CDR3 is CASSLVPGNTEAFF. CDR3 sequence (DNA): TGTGCCAGCAGCTTAGTTCCGGGTAACACTGAAGCTTTCTTT.

The rearrangement uses TRBV5-1 and TRBJ1-1; D is possibly TRBD1 (5 bases). Germline CDR1 SGHRS, CDR2 YFSETQ. Trimming pared 0 bases from V and 4 bases from J, leaving 13 bases between. The CDR3 contains 15 residues. This chain's CDR3 is CASSLAGGIGTEAFF. CDR3 DNA: TGCGCCAGCAGCTTGGCGGGGGGGATTGGCACTGAAGCTTTCTTT.

The chain combines TRBV6-5 with TRBJ2-7; TRBD2 might be the D (6 bases). The CDR3 is 14 residues long. CDR1 MNHEY and CDR2 SVGAGI come from the germline V gene. V lost 6 bases to trimming and J lost 5 bases, with 17 bases between them. In DNA form, the CDR3 reads TGTGCCAGCAGCTCGGGGGTTCTTCCTAACGAGCAGTACTTC. Translated: CASSSGVLPNEQYF.

The rearrangement uses TRBV28 and TRBJ2-1; D is unclear. The V gene's germline CDR1 is MDHEN and CDR2 SYDVKM. The CDR3 loop spans 12 amino acids. Trimming pared 1 base from V and 6 bases from J, leaving 4 bases between. The CDR3 spells CASSLSVNEQFF. CDR3 sequence (DNA): TGTGCCAGCAGTTTATCGGTCAATGAGCAGTTCTTC.

The V call is TRBV6-5, the J call TRBJ1-1; D is possibly TRBD1 (5 bases). V was clipped by 6 bases and J by 1 base, with 12 bases between them. The CDR3 loop spans 14 amino acids. Germline CDR1 and CDR2: MNHEY and SVGAGI. CDR3: CASRTWGSNTEAFF. DNA of the CDR3: TGTGCCAGCAGAACGTGGGGCTCGAACACTGAAGCTTTCTTT.

Details on this clone: A read error may account for a junction end that differs from germline. The gene calls are TRBV15 and TRBJ1-1; TRBD1 agrees at 10 bases. This CDR3 is built from 15 residues. The germline V gene has CDR1 LNHNV and CDR2 YYDKDF (reference sequence). Here the CDR3 reads CATSGDRGLGTEAFF. Here the CDR3 DNA reads TGTGCCACCAGCGGAGACAGGGGGCTTGGAACTGAAGCTTTCTTT.

The V and J genes are TRBV29-1 and TRBJ1-2; unclear D gene. CDR3 length equals 13 residues. Trimming took 1 base from V and 2 from J, leaving 8 bases between them. CDR1 and CDR2 from the germline V gene are SQVTM and ANQGSEA. The CDR3 here is CSVEVEENYGYTF. The DNA for the CDR3 is TGCAGCGTTGAAGTGGAGGAGAACTATGGCTACACCTTC.

The chain is built from TRBV15 and TRBJ2-7; 12 positions agree with TRBD2. Germline V lookup: CDR1 LNHNV, CDR2 YYDKDF (reference sequence). J gave up 1 base and V 5 bases, and 6 bases lay outside the gene matches. The CDR3 has 16 amino acids. CDR3 in amino acids: CATSGLTSGGSYEQYF. As DNA, the CDR3 is TGTGCCACCAGCGGGTTGACTAGCGGGGGATCCTACGAGCAGTACTTC. The entire variable domain, with the rest obtained from reference TRBV15 and TRBJ2-7, is as follows: DAMVIQNPRYQVTQFGKPVTLSCSQTLNHNVMYWYQQKSSQAPKLLFHYYDKDFNNEADTPDNFQSRRPNTSFCFLDIRSPGLGDTAMYLCATSGLTSGGSYEQYFGPGTRLTVT.

The rearrangement joins TRBV5-1 to TRBJ1-5, with D maybe TRBD1 (5 bases). V lost 1 base and J lost 6, with 11 bases in between. The CDR3 sequence is 14 residues long. Germline V gives CDR1 SGHRS, CDR2 YFSETQ. The chain's CDR3 is CASSLKGVGQPQHF. CDR3 coding DNA: TGCGCCAGCAGCTTGAAAGGGGTGGGTCAGCCCCAGCATTTT.

The V and J genes are TRBV7-9 and TRBJ2-3; 7 nucleotides agree with TRBD1. Germline assignment: CDR1 SEHNR and CDR2 FQNEAQ (reference sequence). Trimming removed 10 bases from V and 6 bases from J; junction bases left unmatched: 19. The CDR3 extends over 16 amino acids. CDR3 bases: TGTGCCACTCGCCGGGTTTCGGTGATAGGGGGCGATACGCAGTATTTT. It encodes CATRRVSVIGGDTQYF.

The chain employs TRBV2 and TRBJ1-4; maybe TRBD1 (5 bases). Germline V gene sequence: CDR1 SNHLY, CDR2 FYNNEI. The CDR3 extends over 16 amino acids. The germline V and J ends were trimmed by 8 bases and 7 bases, with 23 bases remaining between them. For the CDR3, the DNA is TGTGCCAGCGGGCTACTGACGGGGGGGTTGGGTGAAAAACTGTTTTTT. Protein: CASGLLTGGLGEKLFF.

The chain uses TRBV7-8 and TRBJ1-4; TRBD1 matches at 7 bases. Per germline, CDR1 SGHVS and CDR2 FQNEAQ. The CDR3 length is 15 residues. Losses at the gene ends were 1 base for V and 4 bases for J; bases not matched to a gene: 3. CDR3 residues: CASSLGQGINEKLFF. The CDR3 DNA reads TGTGCCAGCAGCTTAGGACAGGGCATTAATGAAAAACTGTTTTTT.

This sequence joins TRBV5-6 and TRBJ2-7; D gene uncertain. V gave up 4 bases and J gave up 0 bases, with 14 bases separating them. Looked up from germline, CDR1 is SGHDT and CDR2 is YYEEEE. The CDR3 runs to 15 residues. CDR3: CASSRIPRSSYEQYF. CDR3 coding DNA: TGTGCCAGCAGCAGGATACCCAGGTCCTCCTACGAGCAGTACTTC.

This chain connects TRBV6-4 to TRBJ2-1, with D possibly matching TRBD1 (5 bases). Looked up from germline, CDR1 is MRHNA and CDR2 is SNTAGT. V was pared by 3 bases and J by 2 bases, with 5 bases between. The CDR3 extends over 13 amino acids. CDR3 DNA: TGTGCCAGCAGTGAGGACACCTACAATGAGCAGTTCTTC. It translates to CASSEDTYNEQFF.

The chain recombines TRBV27 with TRBJ1-4, with D perhaps TRBD1 (5 bases). V lost 4 bases to trimming and J lost 8 bases, with 14 bases between them. CDR1 and CDR2 from the germline V gene are MNHEY and SMNVEV (reference sequence). The CDR3 loop spans 14 amino acids. The CDR3 reads CASSSSRVEEKLFF. The CDR3 DNA follows: TGTGCCAGCAGTTCTTCCAGGGTCGAAGAAAAACTGTTTTTT.

A single count supports this clone. The V gene is TRBV9, the J gene TRBJ2-5; TRBD1 matches at 7 bases. CDR3 size: 14 residues. In germline, CDR1 is SGDLS, CDR2 YYNGEE. Trimming at V came to 4 bases and at J to 4 bases, leaving 7 bases not matched to a gene. CDR3 sequence reads: CASSPRTGGETQYF. The CDR3 region has the DNA TGTGCCAGCAGCCCTCGGACAGGAGGAGAGACCCAGTACTTC. Full variable domain (outside the CDR3, taken from reference TRBV9 and TRBJ2-5): DSGVTQTPKHLITATGQRVTLRCSPRSGDLSVYWYQQSLDQGLQFLIQYYNGEERAKGNILERFSAQQFPDLHSELNLSSLELGDSALYFCASSPRTGGETQYFGPGTRLLVL.

The chain combines TRBV5-1 with TRBJ1-1; no clear D gene. The CDR3 is made up of 13 amino acids. Germline-derived CDR1 and CDR2 are SGHRS and YFSETQ. Trimming shortened V by 4 bases and J by 2 bases, and 9 bases separated the two germline ends. As DNA, the CDR3 is TGCGCCAGCAGCGTAATAGAAAACACTGAAGCTTTCTTT. It encodes CASSVIENTEAFF.

The chain is built from TRBV7-9 and TRBJ2-1; 8 nucleotides agree with TRBD2. Unmatched junction bases numbered 11, after V lost 4 bases and J lost 3 bases. Germline-derived CDR1 and CDR2 are SEHNR and FQNEAQ (reference sequence). CDR3 length: 17 residues. CDR3 in amino acids: CASSSTIVAGSYNEQFF. CDR3 bases: TGTGCCAGCAGCTCGACTATTGTAGCGGGAAGCTACAATGAGCAGTTCTTC.

V is TRBV6-5 and J is TRBJ1-4, with TRBD1 identical over 7 bases. V was clipped by 6 bases and J by 7 bases; unmatched bases: 11. The CDR3 sequence is 15 residues long. CDR1 and CDR2 (germline): MNHEY, SVGAGI. The CDR3, as DNA: TGTGCCAGCAGGGACCGGGGACAGACGGGTGAAAAACTGTTTTTT. Translated, it gives CASRDRGQTGEKLFF.

The chain uses TRBV14 and TRBJ2-7; D possibly corresponds to TRBD2 (6 bases). CDR3 length: 17 amino acids. Trimming pared 3 bases from V and 1 base from J, leaving 19 bases between. CDR1 is SGHDN, CDR2 FVKESK, per germline. DNA for the CDR3: TGTGCCAGCAGCCATCTAGGCGGGACCGACCAATCCTACGAGCAGTACTTC. It encodes CASSHLGGTDQSYEQYF.

This chain connects TRBV7-6 to TRBJ2-7; 8 bases are shared with TRBD2. The CDR3 sequence is 15 residues long. Germline lookup yields CDR1 SGHVS and CDR2 FNYEAQ. V gave up 4 bases and J gave up 5 bases; unmatched junction bases: 10. This CDR3 reads CASSSAAGEYHEQYF. CDR3 in DNA: TGTGCCAGCAGCTCGGCAGCGGGGGAATACCACGAGCAGTACTTC.

The chain employs TRBV7-2 and TRBJ1-5; D uncertain. This CDR3 region has 15 residues. Germline loops: CDR1 SGHTA, CDR2 FQGNSA. V shed 0 bases and J shed 0 bases, with 6 bases lying between them. CDR3 nucleotides: TGTGCCAGCAGCTTAGCGCCCGGTAGCAATCAGCCCCAGCATTTT. It is translated as CASSLAPGSNQPQHF.